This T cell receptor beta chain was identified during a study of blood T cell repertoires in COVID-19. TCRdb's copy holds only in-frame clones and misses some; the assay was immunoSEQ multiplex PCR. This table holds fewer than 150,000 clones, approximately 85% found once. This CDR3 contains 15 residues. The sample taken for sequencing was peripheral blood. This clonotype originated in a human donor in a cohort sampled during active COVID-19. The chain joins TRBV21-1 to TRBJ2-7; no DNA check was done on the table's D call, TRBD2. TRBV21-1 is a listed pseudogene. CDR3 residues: CASSKEFGIGGEQYF. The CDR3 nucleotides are TGTGCCAGCAGCAAAGAGTTCGGGATCGGTGGCGAGCAGTACTTC.